The clone carrying this T cell receptor beta chain showed up just once. These data originate in a study of blood T cell dynamics during melanoma immunotherapy. About the study: Metastatic melanoma patients received first-line pembrolizumab or nivolumab plus ipilimumab.

CDR1 is MNHEY and CDR2 is SMNVEV in the germline V gene (reference sequence). Trimming removed 3 bases from V and 5 bases from J, with 13 bases in between. The length of the CDR3 is 15 residues. All DNA from each sorted CD8+ subset was loaded. The repertoire was sequenced with immunoSEQ multiplex PCR; TCRdb's copy has only in-frame clones and lacks some. The repertoire holds around 12,000 clones, 91% seen once, with around 0.18% in the top ten. Noted time point: week 3, after first cycle of checkpoint inhibitor. One draw preceded checkpoint blockade; another followed its first cycle at week 3. This receptor was identified in a human donor with melanoma. Sequencing was performed on effector memory CD8+ T cells from blood, taken from a patient treated with checkpoint blockade. V usage is TRBV27 and J usage is TRBJ1-4; perhaps TRBD1 as D (5 bases). The CDR3 loop is CASSLSAGSNEKLFF. The CDR3 DNA reads as TGTGCCAGCAGTTTGTCGGCAGGGTCCAATGAAAAACTGTTTTTT.